This TCR beta chain was recovered during a study of tumor and adjacent non-tumor tissue in lung cancer. For the study at large: Each sample yielded a few million productive TCRbeta reads on average.

RNA was extracted from bulk tissue without any cell sorting. Distant lung tissue was collected more than 3 cm away from the tumor edge. Remarks on this clonotype: What it binds is unknown.

The library came from three nested PCR rounds adapted from ARM-PCR protocols. TCRdb re-called the multiplex PCR reads with MiXCR, one entry per CDR3 protein. The table has approximately 77,000 distinct CDR3 sequences, about 82% seen once; the top ten hold approximately 55%. Study conclusions and caveats: Normal lung showed higher cumulative top 100 clone frequency than tumor. Significantly higher TCR diversity was found in tumor than normal lung.

Germline V lookup: CDR1 MNHNS, CDR2 SASEGT. There are 14 residues in the CDR3. J is TRBJ1-5 and V is TRBV6-1; the D is unclear. The closer fit of TRBJ2-3 to the DNA end suggests the J call may be wrong. Source material: distant non-tumor lung tissue. The sequence was collected from a man between 60 and 75 years old with non-small cell lung cancer. This CDR3 is CASSPGILNQPQYF. The CDR3 DNA is TGTGCCAGCAGCCCGGGCATCCTAAATCAGCCCCAGTATTTT.